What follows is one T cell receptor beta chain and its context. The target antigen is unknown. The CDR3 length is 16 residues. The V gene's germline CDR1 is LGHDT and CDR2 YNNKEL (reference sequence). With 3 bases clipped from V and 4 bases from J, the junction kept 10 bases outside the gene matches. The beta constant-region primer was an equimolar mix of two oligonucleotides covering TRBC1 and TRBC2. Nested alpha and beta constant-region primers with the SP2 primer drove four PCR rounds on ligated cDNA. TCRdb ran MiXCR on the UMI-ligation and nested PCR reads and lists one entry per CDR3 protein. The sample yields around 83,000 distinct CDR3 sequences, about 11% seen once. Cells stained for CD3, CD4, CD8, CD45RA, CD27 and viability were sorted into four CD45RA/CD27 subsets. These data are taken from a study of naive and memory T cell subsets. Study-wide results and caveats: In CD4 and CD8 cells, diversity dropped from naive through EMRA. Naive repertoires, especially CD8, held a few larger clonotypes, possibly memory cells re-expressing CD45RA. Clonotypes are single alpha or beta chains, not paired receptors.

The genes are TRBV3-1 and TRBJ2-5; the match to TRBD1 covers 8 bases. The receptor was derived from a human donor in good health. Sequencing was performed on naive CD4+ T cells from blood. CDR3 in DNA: TGTGCCAGCAGCCATATAGCAAAGGGGACAGGAGAGACCCAGTACTTC. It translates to CASSHIAKGTGETQYF.